One and the same sample provided the 3 T cell receptor beta chains below, sequenced in a study of T cell responses to AZD1222 COVID-19 vaccine. Measured with immunoSEQ multiplex PCR; TCRdb has only the in-frame clones, and not every one. The sample comprises over 120,000 clones, roughly 86% of which are singletons, and around 5.1% rests with the top ten. The sample here was peripheral blood, taken 28 days after the second AZD1222 dose. The receptors were gathered from an adult who received the AZD1222 COVID-19 vaccine.

This chain connects TRBV4-2 to TRBJ1-1; maybe TRBD1 (5 bases). Germline V gene lookup returns CDR1 LGHNA and CDR2 YNFKEQ. V lost 4 bases to trimming and J lost 6 bases, with 15 bases between them. There are 14 residues in the CDR3. The CDR3 bases are TGTGCCAGCAGCCCTTACGGGGGGTTCGCTGAAGCTTTCTTT. Its protein product is CASSPYGGFAEAFF.

The chain recombines TRBV20-1 with TRBJ1-1; no clear D. There are 11 residues in the CDR3. V gave up 4 bases and J gave up 6 bases, with 9 bases separating them. Germline lookup yields CDR1 DFQATT and CDR2 SNEGSKA (reference sequence). Here the CDR3 DNA reads TGCAGTGCTATTCCAGTGGCTGAAGCTTTCTTT. Its translation is CSAIPVAEAFF.

V usage is TRBV12-3 or TRBV12-4 and J usage is TRBJ2-1, with no clear D. CDR3 length: 11 amino acids. V lost 6 bases to trimming and J lost 8 bases, with 8 bases between them. The CDR3 protein is CASSAYHEQFF. As DNA, the CDR3 is TGTGCCAGCAGCGCATACCATGAGCAGTTCTTC.